This TCR beta chain appears in the sequencing data of a study of T cell repertoires in ileal Crohn's disease (dated by TCRdb to the late 2010s). Concerning the study at large: At the time of surgery, around 35% of patients were active smokers, and the median duration of disease was roughly eight years. Every patient underwent surgery because of a complication, which was stricturing disease in about 60% and penetrating disease in around 39%. Roughly half of the patients were given postoperative therapy, with around 20 on anti-TNF agents and about 11 on thiopurines. Neoterminal ileum biopsies obtained at postoperative colonoscopy were designated as M6 samples. TCR repertoire analysis was done in 50 to 70 Crohn's disease patients from a prospective multicentre cohort. Running in parallel with the study was a multicentre cohort set up to find predictors of early endoscopic recurrence following ileocolonic resection. A Rutgeerts score above i0 was used to define endoscopic postoperative recurrence. A total of around 170 mucosal samples from some 57 patients were sequenced, collected from several sites on the surgical specimen as well as at postoperative endoscopy.

This clone was seen a single time. Its recognized antigen is unknown. The input lacks base qualities; no much larger clone sits a single base away. What the time point label conveys for this sample: neoterminal ileum biopsy at postoperative endoscopy, about 6 months after surgery. Adults with ileal or ileocolonic Crohn's disease and an indication for ileocolonic resection were eligible for inclusion. Whole ileal mucosal biopsies were kept frozen at -80 degrees C prior to DNA extraction. Genomic DNA was extracted from frozen whole biopsies with a TRizol-based method and quantified on a NanoDrop 2000 spectrophotometer. For commercial TCRB immunosequencing, approximately 460 nanograms of biopsy DNA were submitted for each sample. Adaptive Biotechnology amplified CDR3 regions from genomic DNA with a two-step multiplex PCR that controlled for amplification bias. In the first PCR, primers covered every V and J gene segment, and in the second PCR, barcodes and Illumina adapters were added. An Illumina instrument was used to sequence the CDR3 libraries. The authors' pipeline ran thus. Analysis combined the vendor-provided pipelines with custom analysis of raw data in R/Bioconductor under R version 3.3.0. Clonality, which ranges from 0 to 1, was calculated as the inverse of the normalised Shannon entropy across all productive clones. High-frequency clones were defined as the repertoire share of the top 100 clones, retaining only clones passing a 95% confidence test. The Simpson index measured repertoire diversity, and the Morisita-Horn index measured overlap between samples. The table was pulled from immuneACCESS by TCRdb, which kept in-frame rearrangements only. Such tables lose some clones; where checked, under half of the loss comes from unresolved V genes, and the rest has no known cause. The V and J calls and clone size come from that table; D and trimming were worked out from the DNA. For this sample there are 55,000 to 65,000 clones; 70% to 90% appear just once. Roughly 2% of the sample rests with the top ten.

There are 14 amino acids in the CDR3, from cysteine to phenylalanine inclusive. The kept DNA is CDR3 alone, 42 bases in frame from the first base. The germline V gene provides CDR1 KGHSH and CDR2 LQKENI. V is clipped by 5 bases and J by 0 bases, and the sequence between their germline boundaries is 7 bases long. Findings and caveats that apply to the study as a whole: More high-frequency clones were carried by sorted CD8 T cells than by CD4 T cells, suggesting that mucosal expansions were mainly CD8. Mucosal CD4 and CD8 T cells were sorted and sequenced only in a subgroup of patients, whose size was not stated. Within the first year after surgery, the timing of postoperative endoscopy varied, and the median delay was roughly 6.9 months. Patients who were active smokers at surgery had a significantly higher proportion of clonal expansions than non-smokers (around 24% vs 18%, p=0.02). Endoscopic recurrence was linked to a higher percentage of high-frequency clones at surgery, and recurrence occurred in every patient whose clonality exceeded 26.8% (18/57).

The chain couples TRBV18 to TRBJ2-2, with no confident D gene call. The sample comprised ileal tissue. This clonotype was sampled from an adult with Crohn's disease. The DNA is as follows: TGTGCCAGCTCAGTCCAGGCGAACACCGGGGAGCTGTTTTTT. Translated, this is CASSVQANTGELFF.